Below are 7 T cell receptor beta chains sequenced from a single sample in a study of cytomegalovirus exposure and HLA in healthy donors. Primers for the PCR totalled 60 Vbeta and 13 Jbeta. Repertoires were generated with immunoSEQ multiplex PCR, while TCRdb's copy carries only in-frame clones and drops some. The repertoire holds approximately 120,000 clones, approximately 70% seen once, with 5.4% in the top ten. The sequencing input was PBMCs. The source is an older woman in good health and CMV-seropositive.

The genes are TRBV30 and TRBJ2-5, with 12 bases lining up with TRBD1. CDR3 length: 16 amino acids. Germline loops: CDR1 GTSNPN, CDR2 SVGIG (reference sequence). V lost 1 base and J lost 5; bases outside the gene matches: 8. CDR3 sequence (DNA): TGTGCCTGGAGTGGGGACAGGGGGCTCTTAGTGGAGACCCAGTACTTC. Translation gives CAWSGDRGLLVETQYF.

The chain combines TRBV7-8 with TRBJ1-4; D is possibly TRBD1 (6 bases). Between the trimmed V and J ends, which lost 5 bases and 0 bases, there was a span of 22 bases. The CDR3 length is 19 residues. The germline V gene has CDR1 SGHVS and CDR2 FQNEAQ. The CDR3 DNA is TGTGCCAGCAGCCCCCACCGGACAGCCGGGAAGTCAACTAATGAAAAACTGTTTTTT. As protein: CASSPHRTAGKSTNEKLFF.

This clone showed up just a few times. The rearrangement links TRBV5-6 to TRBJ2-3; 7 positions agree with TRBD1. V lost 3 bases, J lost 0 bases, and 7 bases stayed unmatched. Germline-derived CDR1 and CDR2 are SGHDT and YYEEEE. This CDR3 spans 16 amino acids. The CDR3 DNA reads TGTGCCAGCAGCTCAGTACAGGGGCTTAGCACAGATACGCAGTATTTT. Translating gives CASSSVQGLSTDTQYF.

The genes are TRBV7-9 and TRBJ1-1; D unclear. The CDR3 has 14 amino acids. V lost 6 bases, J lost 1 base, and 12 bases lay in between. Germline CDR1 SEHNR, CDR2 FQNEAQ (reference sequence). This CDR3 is CASSAGARNTEAFF. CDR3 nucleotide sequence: TGTGCCAGCAGTGCGGGAGCTCGGAACACTGAAGCTTTCTTT.

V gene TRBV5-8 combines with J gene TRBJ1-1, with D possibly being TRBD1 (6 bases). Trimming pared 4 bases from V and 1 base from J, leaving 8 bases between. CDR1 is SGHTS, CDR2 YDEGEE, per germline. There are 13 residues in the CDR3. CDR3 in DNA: TGTGCCAGCAGCGGACAGCCGAACACTGAAGCTTTCTTT. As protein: CASSGQPNTEAFF. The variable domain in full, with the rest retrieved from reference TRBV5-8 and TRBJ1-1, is EAGVTQSPTHLIKTRGQQATLRCSPISGHTSVYWYQQALGLGLQFLLWYDEGEERNRGNFPPRFSGRQFPNYSSELNVNALELEDSALYLCASSGQPNTEAFFGQGTRLTVV.

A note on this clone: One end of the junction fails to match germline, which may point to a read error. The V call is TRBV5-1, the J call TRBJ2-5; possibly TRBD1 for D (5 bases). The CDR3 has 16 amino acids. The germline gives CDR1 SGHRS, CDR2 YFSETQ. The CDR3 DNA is TGCGCCAGCAGCTTGGCCCACGACAGCTTACAAGAGGCCCAGTACTTC. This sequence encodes CASSLAHDSLQEAQYF.

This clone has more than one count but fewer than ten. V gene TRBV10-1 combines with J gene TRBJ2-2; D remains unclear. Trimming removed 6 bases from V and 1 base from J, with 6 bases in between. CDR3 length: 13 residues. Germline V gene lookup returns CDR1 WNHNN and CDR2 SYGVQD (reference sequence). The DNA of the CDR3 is TGCGCCAGCAGGGCAAAGAACACCGGGGAGCTGTTTTTT. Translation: CASRAKNTGELFF.